This T cell receptor (beta chain) was obtained from a study of CD8+CD57+ T cells in acquired aplastic anemia (dated by TCRdb to the late 2010s). Context from the whole study: A mean of about 3.2 ug of DNA, ranging from roughly 0.19 to 27.4 ug, was extracted from sorted CD4+ and CD8+ cells. CD8+CD57+ expansion was defined as frequency above the mean frequency observed in healthy subjects. What the study reported, not specific to this receptor: CD8+ Simpson's diversity did not differ significantly between patients and healthy controls (P=0.060). Around 28 CD8+ CDR3 sequences were found to be shared between patients and controls, but these sequences appeared to be highly expressed in patients and within the immunodominant clones of the patients.

CDR1 and CDR2 (SGDLS, YYNGEE) derive from the germline V gene. Spanning cysteine to phenylalanine, the CDR3 consists of 14 amino acids. The entry retains the CDR3 DNA only, 42 bases that are in frame from base 1. Trimming takes 3 bases from V and 0 bases from J, and the germline ends sit 10 bases apart. This clonotype was seen a few times. Its antigen is currently not known. Base qualities are not at hand, and no much larger clone is one base apart. Expansion of CD8+CD57+ cells had been shown by flow cytometry in the patients chosen for sequencing. Severe acquired aplastic anemia was diagnosed in all patients according to International Study of Aplastic Anemia and Agranulocytosis and Camitta criteria. At the time blood was sampled, none of the patients had received any therapy. TCR repertoires of sorted CD4+ and CD8+ blood T cells from severe aplastic anemia patients and healthy subjects were deep-sequenced in the study. Patients were enrolled under clinicaltrials.gov protocols 00001620, 01623167, 00001397, 00071045, 00081523 and 00961064 in the USA. Ficoll-Paque density gradient centrifugation was used to isolate peripheral blood mononuclear cells. Before DNA extraction, CD4+ and CD8+ T cells were sorted with FACS or magnetic beads.

TCR beta VDJ combination and CDR3 sequence profiling used genomic DNA as the template. TCR repertoire sequencing was run on an Illumina HiSeq 2000. On the study's bioinformatics: Repertoires were assessed using TRBV/TRBJ rearrangement plots, CDR3 size and DJ length profiles, and Simpson's diversity index. Whichever DNA sequence was most abundant in the deep sequencing data was defined as the immunodominant clone. CDR3 amino acid sequences were screened for sharing across subjects and compared with published repertoires and the VDJdb database. Using fastp trimming at Q25 and MiXCR clonotype assembly, TCRdb reanalyzed the public sequencing data and kept in-frame beta chains. All rows with the same CDR3 protein become a single entry with the most common DNA and genes. The V and J calls here are based on TCRdb, not the publication. The table for this sample lists 120,000 or so distinct CDR3 sequences; roughly 40% of them were counted only once. The ten largest account for about 3% of the sample.

The chain uses TRBV9 and TRBJ2-7; TRBD2 is perhaps the D gene, given 6 matching bases. The receptor was isolated from a human donor with aplastic anemia. The source material was sorted CD4+, CD8+, or CD8+CD57+ T cells (not recorded which) from PBMCs. The CDR3 protein sequence reads: CASSAGTDSYEQYF. The nucleotide sequence is given as TGTGCCAGCAGCGCCGGGACTGACTCCTACGAGCAGTACTTC.